This T cell receptor beta chain was captured in a study of blood T cells in healthy people across ages. In the case of this clonotype: Its antigen remains unidentified.

Germline values: CDR1 SGHNT, CDR2 YYREEE (reference sequence). Trimming stripped 4 bases from V and 8 bases from J, with 18 bases between. This CDR3 region has 14 residues. A sample-barcoded 5' primer and a J-beta primer mix were used in a second PCR of roughly 6 to 11 cycles. TCRdb processed the 5' RACE reads anew with MiXCR; each CDR3 protein has one entry. The sample records approximately 810,000 distinct CDR3 sequences, under 30% being singletons. Study-wide points: Higher diversity and more naive CD4+ cells were features of long-lived donors, compared to aged donors. The lack of PBMC sorting stopped any conclusive naive versus antigen-experienced comparison.

Material: blood. The TCR was taken from a woman of 80 years or more in good health. The genes are TRBV5-4 and TRBJ1-2; D possibly corresponds to TRBD1 (6 bases). DNA for the CDR3: TGTGCCAGCAGCCTCCTATTGGGGGCAGAAGGCTACACCTTC. Its translation: CASSLLLGAEGYTF.